This TCR beta chain was identified in a study of blood T cells in healthy people across ages. General study findings and limits: Age advanced and TCR beta diversity per million T cells fell, roughly linearly.

Turning to this clonotype: Its antigen remains unknown.

CDR1 is SEHNR and CDR2 is FQNEAQ in the germline V gene (reference sequence). CDR3 size: 16 residues. V gave up 5 bases and J gave up 1 base, with 16 bases separating them. Then a second PCR, running about 7 to 11 cycles, was carried out with a sample-barcoded 5' primer and a J-beta primer mix. From the 5' RACE reads, TCRdb called clonotypes with MiXCR, one entry per CDR3 protein. The table has some 760,000 distinct CDR3 sequences, 25% seen once. These same data were also listed under a study on T cells of mothers and their children. That report adds: Donation was provided by three healthy Caucasian mothers along with their six children. Every mother produced more than 8.5 million TCR beta CDR3 reads, whereas every child provided about 3 million.

The TCR comes from a boy younger than 18 in good health. Sequencing input: blood. The genes are TRBV7-9 and TRBJ2-3; TRBD2 might be the D (6 bases). CDR3 DNA: TGTGCCAGCAGCCTGTTTACTTCGGGGGGCACAGATACGCAGTATTTT. It yields the protein CASSLFTSGGTDTQYF.